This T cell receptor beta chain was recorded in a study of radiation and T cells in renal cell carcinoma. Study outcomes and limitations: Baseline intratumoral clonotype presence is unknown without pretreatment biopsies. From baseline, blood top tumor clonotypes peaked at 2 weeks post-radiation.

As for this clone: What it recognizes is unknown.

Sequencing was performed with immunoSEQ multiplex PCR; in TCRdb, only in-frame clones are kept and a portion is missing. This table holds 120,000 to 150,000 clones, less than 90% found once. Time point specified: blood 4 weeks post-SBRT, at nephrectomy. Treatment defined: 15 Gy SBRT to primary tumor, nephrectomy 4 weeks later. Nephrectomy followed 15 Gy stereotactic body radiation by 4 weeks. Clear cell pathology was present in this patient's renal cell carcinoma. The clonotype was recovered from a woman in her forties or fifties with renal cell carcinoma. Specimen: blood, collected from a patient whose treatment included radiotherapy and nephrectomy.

The CDR3 nucleotides read TGTGCCAGCAGCGTTCAAACTAGCGGGAGGGCCTTTGAGCAGTTCTTC. Translation: CASSVQTSGRAFEQFF. V and J are TRBV9 and TRBJ2-1; 13 bases are a match to TRBD2. J lost 9 bases, V lost 2 bases, and 8 bases had no gene match. The CDR3 loop spans 16 amino acids. Germline V gene sequence: CDR1 SGDLS, CDR2 YYNGEE. Combining the CDR3 with reference TRBV9 and TRBJ2-1 gives the whole variable domain DSGVTQTPKHLITATGQRVTLRCSPRSGDLSVYWYQQSLDQGLQFLIQYYNGEERAKGNILERFSAQQFPDLHSELNLSSLELGDSALYFCASSVQTSGRAFEQFFGPGTRLTVL.